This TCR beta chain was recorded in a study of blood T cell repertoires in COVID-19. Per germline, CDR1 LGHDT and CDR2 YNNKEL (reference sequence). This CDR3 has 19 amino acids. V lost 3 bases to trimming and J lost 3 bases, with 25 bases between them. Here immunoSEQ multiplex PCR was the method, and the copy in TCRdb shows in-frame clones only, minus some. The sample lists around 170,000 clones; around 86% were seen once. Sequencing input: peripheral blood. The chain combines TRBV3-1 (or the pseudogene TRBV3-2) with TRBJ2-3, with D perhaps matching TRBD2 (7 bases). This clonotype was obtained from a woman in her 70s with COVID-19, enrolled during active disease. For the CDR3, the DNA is TGTGCCAGCAGCCAGGGTTCTAGGGTAGGGGGGGACCTTACAGATACGCAGTATTTT. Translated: CASSQGSRVGGDLTDTQYF.